The present TCR beta chain was sequenced within a study of cytomegalovirus exposure and HLA in healthy donors. PCR was performed using 60 Vbeta and 13 Jbeta primers. Clones were sequenced by immunoSEQ multiplex PCR, and TCRdb holds only the in-frame ones, with some missing. The sample includes about 140,000 clones, over 80% of them seen just once. As concerns this clone: What it recognizes is unknown.

V was cut by 4 bases and J by 3 bases, with 15 bases left in between. This CDR3 has 15 residues. Germline-derived CDR1 and CDR2 are MGHRA and YSYEKL. General study results and limits: TCR beta V- and J-gene trimming was later associated with a missense DCLRE1C variant. The classifier reportedly diagnosed cytomegalovirus status with high sensitivity and specificity.

The specimen was PBMCs. The V call is TRBV4-1, the J call TRBJ1-1, with D unclear. The clonotype originates from a female donor in good health and CMV-seronegative. Written as DNA, the CDR3 is TGCGCCAGCAGCCCCCCCGGACTATCGGACACTGAAGCTTTCTTT. It codes for CASSPPGLSDTEAFF.